This T cell receptor beta chain came from a study of vaccination effects on CD4 cells after COVID-19. Details on this clone: The antigen is not known.

The repertoire was sequenced with immunoSEQ multiplex PCR; TCRdb's copy has only in-frame clones and lacks some. The repertoire consists of tens of thousands of clones, with 75% to 90% occurring once and the leading ten covering approximately 2.4%. Study observations and caveats: Whether induced by infection or by vaccine, clones showed marked clonal contraction late after vaccination. Few convalescent patients were included, and no early post-infection timepoints were sampled.

V dropped 9 bases and J dropped 5 bases, with 10 bases sitting between them. The CDR3 runs to 11 residues. Germline V gene data show CDR1 as MNHNY and CDR2 as SVGAGI (reference sequence). Antigen-specific CD4+ T cells were expanded with viral peptide pools in the ViraFEST assay before sequencing. After roughly eleven days in culture, the CD4+ T cells were isolated. Wells containing over 1.5 million PBMC each were cultured with 10 IU/ml IL-2 and around 10 ug/ml peptides. The chain links TRBV6-6 to TRBJ1-1, with D tentatively TRBD1 (5 bases). The material was CD4+ T cells from PBMCs cultured with HCoV-229E spike peptides, obtained before COVID-19 vaccination. This TCR came from a human donor who received a COVID-19 vaccine. The DNA of the CDR3 is TGTGCCAGTGGGACTGGAACTGAAGCTTTCTTT. It codes for CASGTGTEAFF.